This is a list of T cell receptor beta chains from one sample in a study of cytomegalovirus exposure and HLA in healthy donors. Clones were sequenced by immunoSEQ multiplex PCR, and TCRdb holds only the in-frame ones, with some missing. The table includes roughly 150,000 clones, roughly 80% detected once. The specimen was PBMCs. The source of these receptors is a middle-aged man in good health and CMV-seropositive. CDR3s include the opening cysteine and the closing phenylalanine or tryptophan. The D gene is left open where the match is weak. Rows give clone size only sometimes, using once, few, many, or a class for an expanded clone.

V	J	size	D	CDR3	DNA
TRBV7-6	TRBJ2-1	.	.	CASSLGGSGRNEQFF	TGTGCCAGCAGCTTAGGTGGTAGCGGTCGTAATGAGCAGTTCTTC
TRBV9	TRBJ1-4	.	TRBD1	CASSSLDRGNEKLFF	TGTGCCAGCAGCTCTCTGGACAGGGGAAATGAAAAACTGTTTTTT
TRBV9	TRBJ2-3	.	.	CASSPKGGGAGADTQYF	TGTGCCAGCAGCCCAAAGGGAGGGGGGGCCGGGGCAGATACGCAGTATTTT
TRBV30	TRBJ2-1	.	TRBD2	CAWSGLAGEGPSYNEQFF	TGTGCCTGGAGTGGGCTAGCGGGAGAGGGGCCCTCCTACAATGAGCAGTTCTTC
TRBV6-5	TRBJ1-6	.	TRBD1	CASSQGQVYNSPLHF	TGTGCCAGCAGTCAGGGACAGGTTTATAATTCACCCCTCCACTTT
TRBV28	TRBJ1-6	.	.	CASSPRGVYNSPLHF	TGTGCCAGCAGTCCGCGGGGCGTCTATAATTCACCCCTCCACTTT
TRBV5-1	TRBJ1-4	.	TRBD1	CASSYLGGLNEKLFF	TGCGCCAGCAGCTACTTAGGGGGCTTAAATGAAAAACTGTTTTTT
TRBV30	TRBJ2-5	.	TRBD2	CAWSVPLAGGETQYF	TGTGCCTGGAGTGTACCGCTAGCGGGAGGGGAGACCCAGTACTTC
TRBV5-6	TRBJ2-7	.	TRBD2	CASSLGLASSF	TGTGCCAGCAGCTTGGGACTAGCGTCCTCGTTC
TRBV6-1	TRBJ2-1	.	TRBD2	CASSGTSGGAGEQFF	TGTGCCAGCAGTGGGACTAGCGGGGGGGCCGGAGAGCAGTTCTTC
TRBV9	TRBJ2-5	once	TRBD2	CASSGGRDSSGRGNQETQYF	TGTGCCAGCAGCGGAGGGAGGGATAGTAGCGGGAGGGGTAACCAAGAGACCCAGTACTTC
TRBV7-3	TRBJ2-1	once	TRBD2	CASSLAGGPVNEQFF	TGTGCCAGCAGCTTAGCGGGGGGGCCTGTTAATGAGCAGTTCTTC
TRBV5-1	TRBJ1-1	.	TRBD1	CASSWAGGDTEAFF	TGCGCCAGCAGCTGGGCAGGGGGCGACACTGAAGCTTTCTTT
TRBV2	TRBJ1-4	.	.	CASSSDEKLFF	TGTGCCAGCAGCTCTGATGAAAAACTGTTTTTT
TRBV28	TRBJ2-5	.	.	CASSSHQETQYF	TGTGCCAGCAGTTCACATCAAGAGACCCAGTACTTC
TRBV6-5	TRBJ2-3	.	TRBD2	CASSYGVAGLTDTQYF	TGTGCCAGCAGTTACGGGGTAGCGGGGCTCACAGATACGCAGTATTTT
TRBV4-1	TRBJ2-3	.	TRBD2	CASSQAKTGTSGRSTDTQYF	TGCGCCAGCAGCCAAGCTAAGACCGGGACTAGCGGCCGTAGCACAGATACGCAGTATTTT
TRBV7-3	TRBJ2-1	.	.	CASSPKSGDFNEQFF	TGTGCCAGCAGCCCAAAATCCGGGGACTTCAATGAGCAGTTCTTC
TRBV27	TRBJ1-1	.	TRBD1	CASSTYTGDTEAFF	TGTGCCAGCAGTACATACACAGGGGACACTGAAGCTTTCTTT
TRBV19	TRBJ1-2	.	.	CASSIDLETVNYGYTF	TGTGCCAGTAGTATAGATCTCGAGACAGTAAACTATGGCTACACCTTC
TRBV5-1	TRBJ2-5	.	.	CASSFEETQYF	TGCGCCAGCAGCTTCGAGGAGACCCAGTACTTC
TRBV5-1	TRBJ1-2	.	TRBD1	CASSHEPGQAGYTF	TGCGCCAGCAGCCACGAACCGGGACAGGCGGGCTACACCTTC
TRBV7-2	TRBJ2-7	.	TRBD1	CASSYRQGSYEQYF	TGTGCCAGCAGCTATCGACAGGGTAGCTACGAGCAGTACTTC
TRBV5-1	TRBJ1-2	.	TRBD1	CASSSGQGAVGYTF	TGCGCCAGCAGCTCGGGACAGGGGGCGGTCGGCTACACCTTC
TRBV6-5	TRBJ2-2	once	TRBD1	CASSWDRTNTGELFF	TGTGCCAGCAGCTGGGACAGGACCAACACCGGGGAGCTGTTTTTT
TRBV27	TRBJ2-3	.	.	CASSLLVADTQYF	TGTGCCAGCAGTTTACTTGTAGCAGATACGCAGTATTTT
TRBV15	TRBJ1-5	few	TRBD1	CATGTGQFNQPQHF	TGTGCCACGGGGACAGGCCAATTCAATCAGCCCCAGCATTTT
TRBV7-9	TRBJ2-7	.	.	CASSFSGSYEQYF	TGTGCCAGCAGCTTTTCAGGATCCTACGAGCAGTACTTC
TRBV7-8	TRBJ2-4	few	TRBD2	CASSLEEGLVGRQAKNIQYF	TGTGCCAGCAGCTTAGAGGAGGGACTAGTTGGAAGGCAAGCCAAAAACATTCAGTACTTC
TRBV28	TRBJ2-3	.	TRBD1	CASSFGTGSTDTQYF	TGTGCCAGCAGTTTCGGGACAGGGAGCACAGATACGCAGTATTTT
TRBV29-1	TRBJ1-1	.	TRBD1	CSAGTGALLNTEAFF	TGCAGCGCCGGGACAGGGGCCCTTTTGAACACTGAAGCTTTCTTT
TRBV25-1	TRBJ1-2	.	.	CASTFAGAGGYTF	TGTGCCAGCACTTTTGCAGGGGCGGGTGGCTACACCTTC
TRBV28	TRBJ2-2	once	TRBD1	CASISGQGNTGELFF	TGTGCCAGCATCTCAGGACAGGGGAACACCGGGGAGCTGTTTTTT
TRBV5-5	TRBJ1-4	once	.	CASSLVPLKSTNEKLFF	TGTGCCAGCAGCTTGGTCCCGCTAAAATCAACTAATGAAAAACTGTTTTTT
TRBV7-8	TRBJ2-1	.	.	CASRPTGSSYNEQFF	TGTGCCAGCAGACCTACAGGGAGCTCCTACAATGAGCAGTTCTTC
TRBV7-3	TRBJ2-7	.	.	CASSLERGSYEQYF	TGTGCCAGCAGCTTAGAACGGGGCTCCTACGAGCAGTACTTC
TRBV9	TRBJ2-3	.	TRBD1	CASSAYTGTGGADTQYF	TGTGCCAGCAGCGCATACACCGGGACAGGGGGCGCAGATACGCAGTATTTT
TRBV29-1	TRBJ2-3	few	TRBD1	CSAPGQGRTDTQYF	TGCAGCGCCCCGGGACAGGGCAGGACAGATACGCAGTATTTT
TRBV27	TRBJ2-2	.	.	CASGWNTGELLF	TGTGCCAGCGGCTGGAACACCGGGGAGCTGCTTTTT
TRBV29-1	TRBJ1-2	.	.	CSVEVPGTGYGYTF	TGCAGCGTTGAAGTACCGGGTACGGGCTATGGCTACACCTTC
TRBV7-9	TRBJ1-1	.	.	CASGGGGTEAFF	TGTGCCAGCGGCGGGGGAGGAACTGAAGCTTTCTTT
TRBV5-5	TRBJ2-5	.	TRBD1	CASSSRGETQYF	TGTGCCAGCAGCAGCAGGGGGGAGACCCAGTACTTC
TRBV2	TRBJ2-7	.	.	CASSERLEGEQYF	TGTGCCAGCAGTGAACGACTAGAGGGCGAGCAGTACTTC
TRBV9	TRBJ2-1	.	TRBD1	CASSDPYRGPLNNEQFF	TGTGCCAGCAGCGACCCTTACAGGGGGCCATTAAACAATGAGCAGTTCTTC
TRBV14	TRBJ1-2	.	.	CASSQDPRPTASYGYTF	TGTGCCAGCAGCCAAGATCCCCGGCCGACAGCCTCCTATGGCTACACCTTC
TRBV18	TRBJ1-1	once	.	CASSPGGERNTEAFF	TGTGCCAGCTCACCCGGGGGGGAAAGGAACACTGAAGCTTTCTTT
TRBV4-3	TRBJ2-6	once	.	CASSQDKRGWRGANVLTF	TGCGCCAGCAGCCAAGATAAAAGGGGGTGGCGAGGGGCCAACGTCCTGACTTTC
TRBV7-6	TRBJ2-1	.	.	CASSLAQGSYNEQFF	TGTGCCAGCAGCTTAGCGCAGGGGTCCTACAATGAGCAGTTCTTC
TRBV7-9	TRBJ1-6	.	TRBD1	CSSSSTGTAFNSPLHF	TGTTCCAGCAGCTCAACCGGGACAGCCTTCAATTCACCCCTCCACTTT
TRBV2	TRBJ1-4	.	.	CASSGVEGAGEKLFF	TGTGCCAGCAGTGGGGTCGAGGGTGCTGGGGAAAAACTGTTTTTT
TRBV6-5	TRBJ1-1	.	TRBD1	CASNNRGTEAFF	TGTGCCAGCAATAACAGGGGAACTGAAGCTTTCTTT
TRBV2	TRBJ2-2	.	.	CASSEVLAKTGELFF	TGTGCCAGCAGTGAAGTTTTGGCCAAAACCGGGGAGCTGTTTTTT
TRBV6-1	TRBJ2-7	once	TRBD1	CASSARDSRSYEQYF	TGTGCCAGCAGTGCAAGGGACAGCCGATCCTACGAGCAGTACTTC
TRBV18	TRBJ2-3	.	.	CASSPVAISTDTQYF	TGTGCCAGCTCACCAGTAGCAATTAGCACAGATACGCAGTATTTT
TRBV27	TRBJ1-4	.	.	CASQHPLFF	TGTGCCAGTCAACATCCCCTGTTTTTT
TRBV6-5	TRBJ1-2	.	TRBD1	CASRPDRESYTF	TGTGCCAGCAGGCCCGACAGGGAGAGCTACACCTTC
TRBV27	TRBJ2-7	.	.	CASSPRGRGYEQYF	TGTGCCAGCAGTCCCAGAGGGAGAGGGTACGAGCAGTACTTC
TRBV6-5	TRBJ1-2	.	TRBD1	CASSYSRQGSRGYTF	TGTGCCAGCAGTTACTCGAGACAGGGGTCCCGAGGCTACACCTTC